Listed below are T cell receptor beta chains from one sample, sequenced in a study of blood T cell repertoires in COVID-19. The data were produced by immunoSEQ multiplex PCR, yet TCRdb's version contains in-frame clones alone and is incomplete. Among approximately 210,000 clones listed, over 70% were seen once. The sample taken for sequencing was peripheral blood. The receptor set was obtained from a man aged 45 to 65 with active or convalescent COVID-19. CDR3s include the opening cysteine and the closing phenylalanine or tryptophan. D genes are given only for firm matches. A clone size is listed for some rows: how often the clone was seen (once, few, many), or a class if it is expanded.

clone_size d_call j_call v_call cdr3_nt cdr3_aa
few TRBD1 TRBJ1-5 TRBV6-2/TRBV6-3 TGTGCCAGCAGTTGGGGACAGGGAAATCAGCCCCAGCATTTT CASSWGQGNQPQHF
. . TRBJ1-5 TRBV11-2 TGTGCCAGCACCCAGGGTTCCAGCGGCAATCAGCCCCAGCATTTT CASTQGSSGNQPQHF
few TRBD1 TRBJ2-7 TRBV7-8 TGTGCCAGCAGCTTAGATACTAGGGACAGACGAGACTTC CASSLDTRDRRDF
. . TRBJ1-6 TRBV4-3 TGCGCCAGCAGCCAAGATAGGCGGAATTCACCCCTCCACTTT CASSQDRRNSPLHF
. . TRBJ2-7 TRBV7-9 TGTGCCAGCAGCTCTTCGACAGTTTCCATCTCCTACGAGCAGTACTTC CASSSSTVSISYEQYF
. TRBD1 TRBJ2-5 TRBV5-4 TGTGCCAGCAGCTTCGGACAGGGGGAGACCCAGTACTTC CASSFGQGETQYF
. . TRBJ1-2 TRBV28 TGTGCCAGCAGGACAGACCCCTATGGCTACACCTTC CASRTDPYGYTF
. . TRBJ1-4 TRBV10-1 TGCGCCAGCAGTCCGGGACTGCGAAATGAAAAACTGTTTTTT CASSPGLRNEKLFF
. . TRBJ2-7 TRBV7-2 TGTGCCAGCAGTCCGGAGCGGGTAGGGAACGAGCAGTACTTC CASSPERVGNEQYF
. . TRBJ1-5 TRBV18 TGTGCCAGCTCAACGACAGCAAATCAGCCCCAGCATTTT CASSTTANQPQHF
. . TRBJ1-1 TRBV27 TGTGCCAGCAGTTTAGGGGCGAACACTGAAGCTTTCTTT CASSLGANTEAFF
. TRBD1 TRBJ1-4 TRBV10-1 TGCGCCAGCAGTCCGTCCGGGACAGGGTATGAAAAACTGTTTTTT CASSPSGTGYEKLFF
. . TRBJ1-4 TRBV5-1 TGCGCCAGCAGCTTGGCCAGGGGAAATGAAAAACTGTTTTTT CASSLARGNEKLFF
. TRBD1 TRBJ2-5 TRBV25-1 TGTGCCAGCAGGACAGGGGGAGAGACCCAGTACTTC CASRTGGETQYF
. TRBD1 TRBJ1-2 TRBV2 TGTGCCGGCGAGGGACCCGGGACAGGTGATAACTATGGCTACACCTTC CAGEGPGTGDNYGYTF
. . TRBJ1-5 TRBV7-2 TGTGCCAGCAGCTTAGTGGCAGGGCTAAGGAGCAATCAGCCCCAGCATTTT CASSLVAGLRSNQPQHF
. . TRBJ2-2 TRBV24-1 TGTGCCACCAGTGGGGGGGACAGAACGGGCACCGGGGAGCTGTTTTTT CATSGGDRTGTGELFF
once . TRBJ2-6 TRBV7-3 TGTGCCAGCAGCTTAAACGGAGGGTCCGGGGCCAACGTCCTGACTTTC CASSLNGGSGANVLTF
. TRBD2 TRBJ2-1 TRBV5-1 TGCGCCAGCAGCGCCCTAGCGGGGGGACGGGATGAGCAGTTCTTC CASSALAGGRDEQFF
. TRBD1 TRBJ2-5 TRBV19 TGTGCCAGTACCCCGACAGGGGCAGAGACCCAGTACTTC CASTPTGAETQYF